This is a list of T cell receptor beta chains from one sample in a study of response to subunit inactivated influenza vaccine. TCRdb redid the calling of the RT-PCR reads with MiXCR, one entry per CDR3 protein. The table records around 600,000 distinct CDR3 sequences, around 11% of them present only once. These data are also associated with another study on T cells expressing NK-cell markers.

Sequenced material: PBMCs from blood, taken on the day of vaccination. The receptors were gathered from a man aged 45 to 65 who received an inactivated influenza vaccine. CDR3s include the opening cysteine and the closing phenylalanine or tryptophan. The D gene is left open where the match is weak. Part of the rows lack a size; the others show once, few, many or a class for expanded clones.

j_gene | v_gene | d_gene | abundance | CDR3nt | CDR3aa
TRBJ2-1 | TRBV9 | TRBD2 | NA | TGTGCCAGCAGCGTTCTAGCGGAACCCTACAATGAGCAGTTCTTC | CASSVLAEPYNEQFF
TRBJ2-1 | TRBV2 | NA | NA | TGTGCCAGCGGCGCACTGGGGGGCCACAATGAGCAGTTCTTC | CASGALGGHNEQFF
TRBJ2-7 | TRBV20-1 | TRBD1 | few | TGCAGTGGCCAACAGGGGGCCGAGCAGTACTTC | CSGQQGAEQYF
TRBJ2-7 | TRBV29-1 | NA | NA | TGCAGCGCGGGGACGCCGCCGTACGAGCAGTACTTC | CSAGTPPYEQYF
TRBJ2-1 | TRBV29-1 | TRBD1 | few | TGCAGCGTTGTGGCTGAAGACAGGGGCAATGAGCAGTTCTTC | CSVVAEDRGNEQFF
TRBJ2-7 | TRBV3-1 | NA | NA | TGTGCCAGCACGCAAACCGGGGGATCCTACGAGCAGTACTTC | CASTQTGGSYEQYF
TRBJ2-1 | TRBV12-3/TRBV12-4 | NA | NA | TGTGCCAGCAGTTTATTACCCGACAATGAGCAGTTCTTC | CASSLLPDNEQFF
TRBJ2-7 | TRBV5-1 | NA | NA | TGCGCCAGCAGCTTGGAAAGGTTACAGAGCACCGAGCAGTACTTC | CASSLERLQSTEQYF
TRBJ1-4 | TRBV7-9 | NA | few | TGTGCCAGCAGCACCAGACCATCCCAAAATGAAAAACTGTTTTTT | CASSTRPSQNEKLFF
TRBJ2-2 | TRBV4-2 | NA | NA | TGTGCCAGCAGCCAAGTGGAGGCCTCCTCGGGGACCGGGGAGCTGTTTTTT | CASSQVEASSGTGELFF
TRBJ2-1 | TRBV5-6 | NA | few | TGTGCCAGCAGCTCCCCCCTTAGCTCCTACAATGAGCAGTTCTTC | CASSSPLSSYNEQFF
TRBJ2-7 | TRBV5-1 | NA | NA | TGCGCCAGCAGGTTCGGGCAGGGAAGGGCCTACGAGCAGTACTTC | CASRFGQGRAYEQYF
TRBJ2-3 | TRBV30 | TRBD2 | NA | TGTGCCTGGAGTCCCCGGACTAGCGGGATGATAGATACGCAGTATTTT | CAWSPRTSGMIDTQYF
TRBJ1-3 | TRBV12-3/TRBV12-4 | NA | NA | TGTGCCAGCAGTTTATTTAGGTGGGCACAAACTGGAAACACCATATATTTT | CASSLFRWAQTGNTIYF
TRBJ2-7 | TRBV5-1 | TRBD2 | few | TGCGCCAGCAGCTTGGACGGGAGGGCCTCGTTAGAGCAGTACTTC | CASSLDGRASLEQYF
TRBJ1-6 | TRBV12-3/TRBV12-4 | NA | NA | TGTGCCAGCAGTTTGGTTGCCGGGAGGAATTCACCCCTCCACTTT | CASSLVAGRNSPLHF
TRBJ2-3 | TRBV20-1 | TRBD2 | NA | TGCAGTGCTAGAGATTTCAGCGGGGCCACAGATACGCAGTATTTT | CSARDFSGATDTQYF
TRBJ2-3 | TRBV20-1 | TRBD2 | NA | TGCAGTGCTAGGACGGGAGGGCCCTCAACAGATACGCAGTATTTT | CSARTGGPSTDTQYF
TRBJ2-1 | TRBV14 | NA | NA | TGTGCCAGCAGCCAAGGGCTAGCGCCAAGCAATGAGCAGTTCTTC | CASSQGLAPSNEQFF
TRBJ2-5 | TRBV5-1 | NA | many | TGCGCCAGCAGCCCTTGGCAGGGTTCAGAGACCCAGTACTTC | CASSPWQGSETQYF
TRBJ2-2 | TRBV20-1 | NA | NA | TGCAGTGCTAGCCCCGGGGGGCGGACCGGGGAGCTGTTTTTT | CSASPGGRTGELFF
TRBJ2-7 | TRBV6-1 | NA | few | TGTGCCAGCGCTTTCACCTCCTACGAGCAGTACTTC | CASAFTSYEQYF
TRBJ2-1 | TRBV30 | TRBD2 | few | TGTGCCTGGAGTAGGTCTGCGGGAGGCTACAATGAGCAGTTCTTC | CAWSRSAGGYNEQFF
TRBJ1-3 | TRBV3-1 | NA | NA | TGTGCCAGCAGCCAAGATGGAGGCGGATGGAACACCATATATTTT | CASSQDGGGWNTIYF
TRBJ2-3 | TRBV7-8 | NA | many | TGTGCCAGCAGCCTAGAGCCTAGGGATACGCAGTATTTT | CASSLEPRDTQYF
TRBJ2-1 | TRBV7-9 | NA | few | TGTGCCAGTTCGGGACTTCTCTACAATGAGCAGTTCTTC | CASSGLLYNEQFF
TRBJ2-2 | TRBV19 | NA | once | TGTGCCAGCCTTAAGGACTACAACACCGGGGAGCTGTTTTTT | CASLKDYNTGELFF
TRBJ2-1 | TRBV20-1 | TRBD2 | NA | TGCAGTGCTAGAGATCAGGGACTAGCGGGAGGCAGACACAATGAGCAGTTCTTC | CSARDQGLAGGRHNEQFF
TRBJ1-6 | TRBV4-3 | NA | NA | TGCGCCAGCAGTCCAACTTGGAGAACTTCACCCCTCCACTTT | CASSPTWRTSPLHF
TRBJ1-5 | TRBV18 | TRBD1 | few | TGTGCCAGCTCAATGGGACAGGATCAGCCCCAGCATTTT | CASSMGQDQPQHF
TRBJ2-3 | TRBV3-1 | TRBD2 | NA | TGTGCCAGCAGCCAAGATATCATGACTAGCGGCACAGATACGCAGTATTTT | CASSQDIMTSGTDTQYF
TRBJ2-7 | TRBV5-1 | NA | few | TGCGCCAGCAGCTTGAGTGACCGGGATTCAGGCCCCTACGAGCAGTACTTC | CASSLSDRDSGPYEQYF
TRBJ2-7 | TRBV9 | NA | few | TGTGCCAGCAGCGCGACTTTTCCCTCCTACGAGCAGTACTTC | CASSATFPSYEQYF
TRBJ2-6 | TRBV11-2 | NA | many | TGTGCCAGCAGCTTAGATGGTTGGCCGGGAGGGGCCAACGTCCTGACTTTC | CASSLDGWPGGANVLTF
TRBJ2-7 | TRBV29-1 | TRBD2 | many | TGCAGCGTAGAGCGGGGCCCCTACGAGCAGTACTTC | CSVERGPYEQYF
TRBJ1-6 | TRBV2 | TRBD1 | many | TGTGCCAGCAGTGAATTGACAGGGGGCTTTGATTCACCCCTCCACTTT | CASSELTGGFDSPLHF
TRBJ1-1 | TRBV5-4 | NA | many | TGTGCCAGCAGTTTGGCAGGGTACACTGAAGCTTTCTTT | CASSLAGYTEAFF
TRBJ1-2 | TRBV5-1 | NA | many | TGCGCCAGCAGCCACCGACAGAGTGGCCGTGGCTACACCTTC | CASSHRQSGRGYTF
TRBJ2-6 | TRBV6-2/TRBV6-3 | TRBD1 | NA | TGTGCCAGCAGTAAGACAGGGGGCGGATCTGGGGCCAACGTCCTGACTTTC | CASSKTGGGSGANVLTF
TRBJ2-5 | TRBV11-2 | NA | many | TGTGCCAGCAGCGTCACAGGGAGAGAGACCCAGTACTTC | CASSVTGRETQYF